This T cell receptor (beta chain) was retrieved from a study of T-cell reconstitution after alpha-beta-depleted transplantation in children. The CDR3 runs to 16 residues. Trimming took off 6 bases at V and 0 bases at J, with 14 bases between the two ends. Looked up from germline, CDR1 is MDHEN and CDR2 is SYDVKM. Molecular barcoding with unique molecular identifiers was used for the TCRbeta library. TCRdb processed the PCR reads anew with MiXCR; each CDR3 protein has one entry. The data show approximately 640,000 distinct CDR3 sequences, approximately 15% seen once. Sample: PBMCs from the stem cell graft donor, taken from the stem cell graft. The receptor's source is a human donor who donated a stem cell graft to a child with acute myeloid leukemia. The chain is built from TRBV28 and TRBJ2-2, with D hard to call. The CDR3 DNA reads as TGTGCCAGCAGCCTTCCCGGTAGTCCGAACACCGGGGAGCTGTTTTTT. Its protein product is CASSLPGSPNTGELFF.